These T cell receptor beta chains were read from a single sample in a study of graft-versus-host responses after intestinal transplantation. These receptors have no known antigen. Clones were sequenced by immunoSEQ multiplex PCR, and TCRdb holds only the in-frame ones, with some missing. The top ten hold about 1.7% of the sample, which has about 64,000 clones, more than 85% seen once. The sample here was unstimulated CD8+ T cells sorted from spleen or lymph node cells, taken before transplant. Receptor source: a human donor who was the organ donor for an intestinal transplant. The CDR3 runs from the conserved cysteine through the conserved F or W. A D gene is named only where the DNA matches it firmly. Only part of the rows carry a size: once, few, many, or a class if the clone is expanded.

CDR3 length: 16; clone size: -; D gene: -; V gene: TRBV4-2; J gene: TRBJ1-2; CDR3 DNA: TGTGCCAGCAGCCAAGATAGTGATGGAGGGACTCGGGGCTACACCTTC; CDR3 protein: CASSQDSDGGTRGYTF
CDR3 length: 19; clone size: -; D gene: -; V gene: TRBV28; J gene: TRBJ2-6; CDR3 DNA: TGTGCCAGCAGCTACCCCCGGACACAGGTTTTGTCTGGGGCCAACGTCCTGACTTTC; CDR3 protein: CASSYPRTQVLSGANVLTF
CDR3 length: 15; clone size: -; D gene: TRBD2; V gene: TRBV10-3; J gene: TRBJ2-3; CDR3 DNA: TGTGCCACCAAGCGGCGGCGGGAGGGCGGGCATACGCAGTATTTT; CDR3 protein: CATKRRREGGHTQYF
CDR3 length: 13; clone size: -; D gene: -; V gene: TRBV2; J gene: TRBJ1-1; CDR3 DNA: TGTGCCAGACCGACAGCTAAGAACACTGAAGCTTTCTTT; CDR3 protein: CARPTAKNTEAFF
CDR3 length: 13; clone size: -; D gene: -; V gene: TRBV6-4; J gene: TRBJ2-1; CDR3 DNA: TGTGCCAGCAGTGACTCGGGCCAATATGAGCAGTTCTTC; CDR3 protein: CASSDSGQYEQFF
CDR3 length: 18; clone size: -; D gene: -; V gene: TRBV21-1; J gene: TRBJ2-4; CDR3 DNA: TGTGCCAGCAGCAAAAGGACAGGGAAATTGTTAGCCAAAAACATTCAGTACTTC; CDR3 protein: CASSKRTGKLLAKNIQYF
CDR3 length: 14; clone size: -; D gene: TRBD1; V gene: TRBV6-5; J gene: TRBJ2-1; CDR3 DNA: TGTGCCAGCAGGGCATACAGGGGGCAGAATGAGCAGTTCTTC; CDR3 protein: CASRAYRGQNEQFF
CDR3 length: 16; clone size: -; D gene: TRBD1; V gene: TRBV7-9; J gene: TRBJ2-5; CDR3 DNA: TGTGCCAGCAGCGTCACAGGGGGTATGAACCAAGAGACCCAGTACTTC; CDR3 protein: CASSVTGGMNQETQYF
CDR3 length: 24; clone size: -; D gene: -; V gene: TRBV18; J gene: TRBJ1-1; CDR3 DNA: TGTGCCAGCTCACTACTTCTGCCGGGCCCTACGAGGTCAGTAGGGTCAGGGATGAACACTGAAGCTTTCTTT; CDR3 protein: CASSLLLPGPTRSVGSGMNTEAFF
CDR3 length: 16; clone size: -; D gene: TRBD2; V gene: TRBV7-7; J gene: TRBJ2-1; CDR3 DNA: TGTGCTAGCAGCTTCCCTCTAGCGGGCCAAACAAATGAGCAGTTCTTC; CDR3 protein: CASSFPLAGQTNEQFF
CDR3 length: 18; clone size: -; D gene: TRBD2; V gene: TRBV5-1; J gene: TRBJ2-5; CDR3 DNA: TGCGCCAGCACGTGGGGGGGACTAGCGGGACTGGGACAAGAGACCCAGTACTTC; CDR3 protein: CASTWGGLAGLGQETQYF
CDR3 length: 14; clone size: -; D gene: TRBD1; V gene: TRBV6-5; J gene: TRBJ1-5; CDR3 DNA: TGTGCCAGCACATCGACAGGGGGACGCCAGCCCCAGCATTTT; CDR3 protein: CASTSTGGRQPQHF
CDR3 length: 14; clone size: -; D gene: -; V gene: TRBV5-1; J gene: TRBJ1-1; CDR3 DNA: TGCGCCAGCAGCCCACAGGGTGGTGGCACTGAAGCTTTCTTT; CDR3 protein: CASSPQGGGTEAFF
CDR3 length: 19; clone size: once; D gene: -; V gene: TRBV9; J gene: TRBJ2-3; CDR3 DNA: TGTGCCAGCAGCTCCCAAGCAAATCTACCGCGGACAAGCACAGATACGCAGTATTTT; CDR3 protein: CASSSQANLPRTSTDTQYF
CDR3 length: 13; clone size: -; D gene: -; V gene: TRBV6-1; J gene: TRBJ2-7; CDR3 DNA: TGTGCCAGCAGAGGGGGAAACTCCTACGAGCAGTACTTC; CDR3 protein: CASRGGNSYEQYF
CDR3 length: 15; clone size: -; D gene: TRBD2; V gene: TRBV4-3; J gene: TRBJ2-7; CDR3 DNA: TGCGCCAGCAGCCAGAGTAAGCGGGGGCTCTACGAGCAGTACTTC; CDR3 protein: CASSQSKRGLYEQYF
CDR3 length: 15; clone size: -; D gene: TRBD1; V gene: TRBV27; J gene: TRBJ2-7; CDR3 DNA: TGTGCCAGCAGTTCCAGACAGGGGGCCTCCTACGAGCAGTACTTC; CDR3 protein: CASSSRQGASYEQYF
CDR3 length: 13; clone size: -; D gene: TRBD1; V gene: TRBV30; J gene: TRBJ2-7; CDR3 DNA: TGTGCCTTCCTGGACAGGGGAAGATCCGAGCAGTACTTC; CDR3 protein: CAFLDRGRSEQYF